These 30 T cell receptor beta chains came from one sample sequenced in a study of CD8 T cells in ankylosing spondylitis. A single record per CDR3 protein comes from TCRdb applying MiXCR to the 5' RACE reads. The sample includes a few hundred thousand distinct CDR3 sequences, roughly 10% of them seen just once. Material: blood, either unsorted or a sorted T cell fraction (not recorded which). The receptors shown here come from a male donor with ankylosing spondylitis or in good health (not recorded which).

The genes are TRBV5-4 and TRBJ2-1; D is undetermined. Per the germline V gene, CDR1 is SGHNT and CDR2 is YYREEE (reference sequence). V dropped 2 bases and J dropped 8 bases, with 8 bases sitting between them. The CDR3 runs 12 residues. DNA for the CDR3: TGTGCCAGCAGCTTATATGGGGATGAGCAGTTCTTC. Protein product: CASSLYGDEQFF.

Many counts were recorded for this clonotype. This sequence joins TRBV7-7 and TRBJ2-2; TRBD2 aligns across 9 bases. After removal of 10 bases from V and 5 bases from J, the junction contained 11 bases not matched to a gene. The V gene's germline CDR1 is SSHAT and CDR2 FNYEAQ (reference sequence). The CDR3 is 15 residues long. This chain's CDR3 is CATTRTSDRTGELFF. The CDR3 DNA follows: TGTGCCACCACGAGGACTAGCGACCGTACCGGGGAGCTGTTTTTT. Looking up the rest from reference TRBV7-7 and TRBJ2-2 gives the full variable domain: GAGVSQSPRYKVTKRGQDVTLRCDPISSHATLYWYQQALGQGPEFLTYFNYEAQPDKSGLPSDRFSAERPEGSISTLTIQRTEQRDSAMYRCATTRTSDRTGELFFGEGSRLTVL.

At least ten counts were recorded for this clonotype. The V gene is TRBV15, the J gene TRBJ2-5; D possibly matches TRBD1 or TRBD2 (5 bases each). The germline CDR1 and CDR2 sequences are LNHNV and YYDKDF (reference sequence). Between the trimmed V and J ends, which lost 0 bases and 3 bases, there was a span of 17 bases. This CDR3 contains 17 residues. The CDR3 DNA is TGTGCCACCAGCAGAGATTCCAGCTGGGGGATGGAAGAGACCCAGTACTTC. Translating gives CATSRDSSWGMEETQYF.

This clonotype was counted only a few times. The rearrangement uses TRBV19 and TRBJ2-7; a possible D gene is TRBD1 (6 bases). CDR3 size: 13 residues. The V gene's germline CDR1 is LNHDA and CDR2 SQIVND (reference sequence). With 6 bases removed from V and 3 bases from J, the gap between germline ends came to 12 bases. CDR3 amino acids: CASRKDSNYEQYF. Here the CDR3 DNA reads TGTGCCAGTAGGAAGGACAGTAACTACGAGCAGTACTTC.

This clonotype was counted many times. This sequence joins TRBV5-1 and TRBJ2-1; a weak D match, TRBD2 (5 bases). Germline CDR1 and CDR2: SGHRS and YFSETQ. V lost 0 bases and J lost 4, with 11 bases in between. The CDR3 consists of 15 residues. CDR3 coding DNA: TGCGCCAGCAGCTTGGTACCCGGGATTTACAATGAGCAGTTCTTC. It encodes CASSLVPGIYNEQFF.

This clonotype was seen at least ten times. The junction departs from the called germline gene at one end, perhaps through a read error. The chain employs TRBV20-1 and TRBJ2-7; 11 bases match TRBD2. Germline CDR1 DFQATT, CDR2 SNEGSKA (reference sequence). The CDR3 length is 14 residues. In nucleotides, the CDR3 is TGCAGTGCTAGAGATAGGACTAGCGGGTGGAGATTGCACTTC. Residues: CSARDRTSGWRLHF.

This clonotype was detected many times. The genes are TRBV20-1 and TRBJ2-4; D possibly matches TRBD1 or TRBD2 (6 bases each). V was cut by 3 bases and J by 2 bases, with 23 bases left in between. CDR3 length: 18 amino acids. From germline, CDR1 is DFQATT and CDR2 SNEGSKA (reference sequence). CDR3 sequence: CSASAALGGSVTKNIQYF. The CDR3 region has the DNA TGCAGTGCTAGTGCCGCCCTAGGGGGGAGTGTTACCAAAAACATTCAGTACTTC.

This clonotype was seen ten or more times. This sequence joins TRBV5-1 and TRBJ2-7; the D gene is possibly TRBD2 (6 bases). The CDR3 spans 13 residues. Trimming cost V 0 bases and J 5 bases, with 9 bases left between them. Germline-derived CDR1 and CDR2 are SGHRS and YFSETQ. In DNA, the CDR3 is TGCGCCAGCAGCTTGGAACTAGCAAACGAGCAGTACTTC. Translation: CASSLELANEQYF.

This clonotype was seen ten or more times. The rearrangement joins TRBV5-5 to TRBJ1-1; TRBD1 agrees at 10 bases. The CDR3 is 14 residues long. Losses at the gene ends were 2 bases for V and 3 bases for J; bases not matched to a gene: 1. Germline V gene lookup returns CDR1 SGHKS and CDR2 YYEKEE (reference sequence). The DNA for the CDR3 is TGTGCCAGCAGCTTCGACAGGGGGCACACTGAAGCTTTCTTT. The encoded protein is CASSFDRGHTEAFF.

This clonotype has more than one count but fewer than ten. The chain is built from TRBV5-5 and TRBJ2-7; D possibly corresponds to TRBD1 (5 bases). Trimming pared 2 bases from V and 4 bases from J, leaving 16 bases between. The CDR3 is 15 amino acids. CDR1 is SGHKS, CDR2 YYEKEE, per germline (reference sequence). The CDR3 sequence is CASSFDSVHPYEQYF. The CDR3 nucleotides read TGTGCCAGCAGCTTCGACAGTGTGCACCCTTACGAGCAGTACTTC. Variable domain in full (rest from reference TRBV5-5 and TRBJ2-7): DAGVTQSPTHLIKTRGQQVTLRCSPISGHKSVSWYQQVLGQGPQFIFQYYEKEERGRGNFPDRFSARQFPNYSSELNVNALLLGDSALYLCASSFDSVHPYEQYFGPGTRLTVT.

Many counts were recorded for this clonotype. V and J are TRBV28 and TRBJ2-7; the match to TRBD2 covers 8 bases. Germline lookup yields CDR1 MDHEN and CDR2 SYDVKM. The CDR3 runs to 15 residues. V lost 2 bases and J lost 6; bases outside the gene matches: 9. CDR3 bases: TGTGCCAGCAGTTTAGAACAGCGGGAGACCGGCGAGCAGTACTTC. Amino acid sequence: CASSLEQRETGEQYF. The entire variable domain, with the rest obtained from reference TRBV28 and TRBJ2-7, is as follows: DVKVTQSSRYLVKRTGEKVFLECVQDMDHENMFWYRQDPGLGLRLIYFSYDVKMKEKGDIPEGYSVSREKKERFSLILESASTNQTSMYLCASSLEQRETGEQYFGPGTRLTVT.

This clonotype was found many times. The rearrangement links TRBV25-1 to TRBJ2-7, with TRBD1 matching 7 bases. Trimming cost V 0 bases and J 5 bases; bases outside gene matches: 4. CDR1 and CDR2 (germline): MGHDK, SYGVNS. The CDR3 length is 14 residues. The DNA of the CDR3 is TGTGCCAGCAGTGAATATGACAGGGTAGACGAGCAGTACTTC. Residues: CASSEYDRVDEQYF.

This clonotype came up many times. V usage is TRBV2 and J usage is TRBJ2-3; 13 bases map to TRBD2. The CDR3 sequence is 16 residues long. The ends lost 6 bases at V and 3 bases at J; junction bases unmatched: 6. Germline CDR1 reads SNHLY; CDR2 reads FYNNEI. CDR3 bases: TGTGCCAGCAGAAAACTAGCGGGAGGGCCGACAGATACGCAGTATTTT. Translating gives CASRKLAGGPTDTQYF. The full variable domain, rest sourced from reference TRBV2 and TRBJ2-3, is EPEVTQTPSHQVTQMGQEVILRCVPISNHLYFYWYRQILGQKVEFLVSFYNNEISEKSEIFDDQFSVERPDGSNFTLKIRSTKLEDSAMYFCASRKLAGGPTDTQYFGPGTRLTVL.

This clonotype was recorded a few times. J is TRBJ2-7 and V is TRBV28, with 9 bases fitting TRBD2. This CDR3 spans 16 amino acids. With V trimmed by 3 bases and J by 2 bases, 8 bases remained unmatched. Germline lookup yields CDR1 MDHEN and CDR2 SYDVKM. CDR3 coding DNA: TGTGCCAGCAGTTTTAGTCTAGCGGGGCTTACCTACGAGCAGTACTTC. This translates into CASSFSLAGLTYEQYF.

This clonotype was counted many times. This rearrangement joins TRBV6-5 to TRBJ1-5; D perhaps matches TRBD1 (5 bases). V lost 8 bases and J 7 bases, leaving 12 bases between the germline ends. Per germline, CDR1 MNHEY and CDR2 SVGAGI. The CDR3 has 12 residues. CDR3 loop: CASRRGDQPQHF. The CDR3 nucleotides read TGTGCCAGCCGCCGGGGGGACCAGCCCCAGCATTTT.

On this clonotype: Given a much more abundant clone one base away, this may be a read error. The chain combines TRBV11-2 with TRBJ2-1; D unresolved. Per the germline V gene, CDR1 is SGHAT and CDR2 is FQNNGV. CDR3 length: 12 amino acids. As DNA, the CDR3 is TGTGCCAGCAGCTTAACCGCGGATGAGCGGTTCTTC. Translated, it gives CASSLTADERFF.

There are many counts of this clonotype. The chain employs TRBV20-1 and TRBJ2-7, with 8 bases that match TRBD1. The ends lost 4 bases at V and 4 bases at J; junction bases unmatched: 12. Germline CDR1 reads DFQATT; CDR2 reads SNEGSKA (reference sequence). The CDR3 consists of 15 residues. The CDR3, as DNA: TGCAGTGCTACCCCCTTTGACAGGGGTTGGTACGAGCAGTACTTC. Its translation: CSATPFDRGWYEQYF.

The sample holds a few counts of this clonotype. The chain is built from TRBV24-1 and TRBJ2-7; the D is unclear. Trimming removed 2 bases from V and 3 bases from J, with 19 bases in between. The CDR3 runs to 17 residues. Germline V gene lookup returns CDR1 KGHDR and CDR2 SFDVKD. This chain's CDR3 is CATSDSRTIHRRYEQYF. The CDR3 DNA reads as TGTGCCACCAGTGATTCCAGGACGATTCACCGGCGCTACGAGCAGTACTTC.

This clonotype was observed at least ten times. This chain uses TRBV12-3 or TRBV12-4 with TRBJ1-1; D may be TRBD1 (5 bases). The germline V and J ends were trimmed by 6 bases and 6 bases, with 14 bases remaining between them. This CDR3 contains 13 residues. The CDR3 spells CASRGTPGPEAFF. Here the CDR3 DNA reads TGTGCCAGCAGGGGGACCCCCGGTCCTGAAGCTTTCTTT.

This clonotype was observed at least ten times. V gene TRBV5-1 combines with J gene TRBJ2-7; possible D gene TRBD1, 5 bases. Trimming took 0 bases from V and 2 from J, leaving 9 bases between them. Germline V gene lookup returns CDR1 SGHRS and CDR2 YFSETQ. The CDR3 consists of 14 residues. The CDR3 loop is CASSLDRFPYEQYF. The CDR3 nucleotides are TGCGCCAGCAGCTTGGACAGGTTTCCCTACGAGCAGTACTTC.

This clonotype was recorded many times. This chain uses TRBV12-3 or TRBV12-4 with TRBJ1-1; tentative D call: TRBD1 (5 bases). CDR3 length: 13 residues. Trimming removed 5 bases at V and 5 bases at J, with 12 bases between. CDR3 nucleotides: TGTGCCAGCAGTCCGGGGCGCGGGACTGAAGCTTTCTTT. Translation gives CASSPGRGTEAFF.

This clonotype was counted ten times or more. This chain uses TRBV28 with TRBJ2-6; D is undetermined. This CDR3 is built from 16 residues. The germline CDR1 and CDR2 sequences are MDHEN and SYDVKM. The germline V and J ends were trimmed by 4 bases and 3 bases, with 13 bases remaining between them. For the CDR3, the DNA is TGTGCCAGCAGTTCCCCAGGTACATATGGGGCCAACGTCCTGACTTTC. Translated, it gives CASSSPGTYGANVLTF.

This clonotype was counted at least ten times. DNA of the CDR3: TGTGCCAGCAGCCAAGATCCCGCCGCAGGGGAGGTCTACAATGAGCAGTTCTTC. This codes for CASSQDPAAGEVYNEQFF. This chain connects TRBV4-2 to TRBJ2-1; D assignment may be TRBD1 or TRBD2 (6 bases each). The CDR3 loop spans 18 amino acids. The germline V gene has CDR1 LGHNA and CDR2 YNFKEQ. V was cut by 0 bases and J by 3 bases, with 18 bases left in between.

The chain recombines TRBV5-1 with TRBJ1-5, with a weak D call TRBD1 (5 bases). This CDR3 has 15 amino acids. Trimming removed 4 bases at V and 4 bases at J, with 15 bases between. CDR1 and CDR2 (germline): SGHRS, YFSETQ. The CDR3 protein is CASSPSGWGNQPQHF. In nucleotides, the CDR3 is TGCGCCAGCAGCCCTTCAGGGTGGGGAAATCAGCCCCAGCATTTT.

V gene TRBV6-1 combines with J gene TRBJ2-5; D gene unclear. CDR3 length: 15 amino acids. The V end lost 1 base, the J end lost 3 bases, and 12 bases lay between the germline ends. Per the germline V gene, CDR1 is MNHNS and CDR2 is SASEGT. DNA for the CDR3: TGTGCCAGCAGTGAAGGTGACCAGGATGAAGAGACCCAGTACTTC. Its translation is CASSEGDQDEETQYF.

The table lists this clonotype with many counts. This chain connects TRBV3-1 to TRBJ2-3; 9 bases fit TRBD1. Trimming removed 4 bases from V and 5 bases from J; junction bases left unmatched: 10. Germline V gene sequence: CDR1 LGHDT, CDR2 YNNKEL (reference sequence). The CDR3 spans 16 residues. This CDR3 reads CASSPGQGSEVDTQYF. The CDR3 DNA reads TGTGCCAGCAGCCCCGGACAGGGGTCCGAGGTAGATACGCAGTATTTT.

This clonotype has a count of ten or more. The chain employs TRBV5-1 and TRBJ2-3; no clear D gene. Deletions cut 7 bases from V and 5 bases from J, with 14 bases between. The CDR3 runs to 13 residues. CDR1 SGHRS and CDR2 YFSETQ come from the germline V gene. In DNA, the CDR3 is TGCGCCAGCGGGCCCGGGCGAGAAGATACGCAGTATTTT. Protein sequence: CASGPGREDTQYF.

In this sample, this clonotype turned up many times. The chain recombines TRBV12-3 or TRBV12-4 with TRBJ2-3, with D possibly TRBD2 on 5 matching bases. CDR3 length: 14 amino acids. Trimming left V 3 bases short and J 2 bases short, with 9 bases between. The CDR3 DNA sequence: TGTGCCAGCAGTTTCCTCGGGATCACAGATACGCAGTATTTT. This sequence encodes CASSFLGITDTQYF.

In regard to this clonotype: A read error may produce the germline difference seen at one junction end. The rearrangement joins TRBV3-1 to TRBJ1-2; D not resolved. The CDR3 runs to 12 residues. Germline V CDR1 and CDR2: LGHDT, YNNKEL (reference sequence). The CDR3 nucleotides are TGTGCCAGCAGACAAGGTAGGAGTGGCTACACCTTC. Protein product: CASRQGRSGYTF.

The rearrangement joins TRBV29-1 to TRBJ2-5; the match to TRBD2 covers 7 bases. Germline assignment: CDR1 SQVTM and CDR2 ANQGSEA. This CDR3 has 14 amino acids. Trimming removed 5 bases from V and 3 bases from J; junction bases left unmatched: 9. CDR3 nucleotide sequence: TGCAGCGTTTTGTCGGGGGGTTCGGAAGAGACCCAGTACTTC. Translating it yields CSVLSGGSEETQYF.